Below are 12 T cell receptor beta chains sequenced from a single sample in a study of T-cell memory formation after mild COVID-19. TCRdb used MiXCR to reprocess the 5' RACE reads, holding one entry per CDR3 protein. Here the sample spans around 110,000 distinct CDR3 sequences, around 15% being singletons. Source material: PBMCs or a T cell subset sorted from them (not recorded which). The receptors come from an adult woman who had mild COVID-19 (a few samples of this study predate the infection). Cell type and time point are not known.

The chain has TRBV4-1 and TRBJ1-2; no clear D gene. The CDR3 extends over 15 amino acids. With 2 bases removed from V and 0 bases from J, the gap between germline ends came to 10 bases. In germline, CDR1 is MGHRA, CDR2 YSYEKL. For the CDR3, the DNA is TGCGCCAGCAGCCAACGGGCTGCGGCTAACTATGGCTACACCTTC. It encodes CASSQRAAANYGYTF.

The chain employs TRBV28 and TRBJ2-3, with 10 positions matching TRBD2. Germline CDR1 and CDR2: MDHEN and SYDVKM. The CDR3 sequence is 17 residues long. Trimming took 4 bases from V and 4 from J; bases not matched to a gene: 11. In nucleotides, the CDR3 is TGTGCCAGCAGTTCCCGACTCTTAGCGGGAGGCGCAGATACGCAGTATTTT. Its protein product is CASSSRLLAGGADTQYF. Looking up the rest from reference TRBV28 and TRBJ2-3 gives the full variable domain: DVKVTQSSRYLVKRTGEKVFLECVQDMDHENMFWYRQDPGLGLRLIYFSYDVKMKEKGDIPEGYSVSREKKERFSLILESASTNQTSMYLCASSSRLLAGGADTQYFGPGTRLTVL.

CDR3 protein: CASSGGIYNEQFF. The CDR3 DNA reads as TGTGCCAGCTCAGGGGGGATCTACAATGAGCAGTTCTTC. The chain couples TRBV12-3 or TRBV12-4 to TRBJ2-1; TRBD1 is a possible D gene (7 bases). The CDR3 runs to 13 residues. V was cut by 8 bases and J by 3 bases, with 11 bases left in between.

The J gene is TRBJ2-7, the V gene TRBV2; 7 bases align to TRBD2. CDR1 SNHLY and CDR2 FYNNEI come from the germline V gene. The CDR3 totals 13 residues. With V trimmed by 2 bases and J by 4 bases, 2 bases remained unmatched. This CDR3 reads CASSESGGYEQYF. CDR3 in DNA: TGTGCCAGCAGTGAATCCGGGGGGTACGAGCAGTACTTC.

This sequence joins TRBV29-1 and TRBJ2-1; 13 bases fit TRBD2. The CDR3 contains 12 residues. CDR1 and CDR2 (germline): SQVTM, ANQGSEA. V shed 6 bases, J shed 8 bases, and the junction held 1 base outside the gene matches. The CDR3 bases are TGCAGCGTGGGACTAGCGGGATATGAGCAGTTCTTC. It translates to CSVGLAGYEQFF.

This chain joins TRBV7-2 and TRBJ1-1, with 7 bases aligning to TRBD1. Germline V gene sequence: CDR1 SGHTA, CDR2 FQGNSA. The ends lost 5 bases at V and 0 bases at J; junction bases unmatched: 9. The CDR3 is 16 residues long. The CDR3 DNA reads TGTGCCAGCAGCGAAGGACAGGAGGGAATGAACACTGAAGCTTTCTTT. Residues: CASSEGQEGMNTEAFF.

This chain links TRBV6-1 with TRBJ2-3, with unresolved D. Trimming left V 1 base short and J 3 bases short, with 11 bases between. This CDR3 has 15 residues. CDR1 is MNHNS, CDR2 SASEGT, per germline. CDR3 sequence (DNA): TGTGCCAGCAGTGAAGAAATGAGTGGTACAGATACGCAGTATTTT. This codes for CASSEEMSGTDTQYF.

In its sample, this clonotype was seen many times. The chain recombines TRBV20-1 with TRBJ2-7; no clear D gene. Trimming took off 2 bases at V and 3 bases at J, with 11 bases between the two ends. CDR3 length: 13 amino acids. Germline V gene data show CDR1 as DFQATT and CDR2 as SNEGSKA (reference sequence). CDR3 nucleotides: TGCAGTGCTAGACTCGGCAGCAGCTACGAGCAGTACTTC. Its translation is CSARLGSSYEQYF.

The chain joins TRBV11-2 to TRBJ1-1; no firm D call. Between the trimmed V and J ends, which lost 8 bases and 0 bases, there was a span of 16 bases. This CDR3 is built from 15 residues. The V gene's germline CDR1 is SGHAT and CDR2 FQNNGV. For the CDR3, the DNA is TGTGCCAGCGATATCACCCCGTCCCTGAACACTGAAGCTTTCTTT. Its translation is CASDITPSLNTEAFF.

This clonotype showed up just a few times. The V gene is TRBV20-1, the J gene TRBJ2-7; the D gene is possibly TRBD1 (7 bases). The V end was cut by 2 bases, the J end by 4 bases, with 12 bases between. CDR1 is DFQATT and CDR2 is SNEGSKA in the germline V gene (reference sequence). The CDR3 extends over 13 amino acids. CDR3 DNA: TGCAGTGCTAGATCCAGGGGGGAATACGAGCAGTACTTC. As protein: CSARSRGEYEQYF.

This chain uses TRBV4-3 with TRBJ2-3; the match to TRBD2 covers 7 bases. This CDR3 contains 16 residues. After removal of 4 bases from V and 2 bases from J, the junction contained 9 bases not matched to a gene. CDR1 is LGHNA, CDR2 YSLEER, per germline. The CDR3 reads CASSRGAGTTTDTQYF. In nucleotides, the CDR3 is TGCGCCAGCAGCCGTGGGGCCGGGACTACCACAGATACGCAGTATTTT.

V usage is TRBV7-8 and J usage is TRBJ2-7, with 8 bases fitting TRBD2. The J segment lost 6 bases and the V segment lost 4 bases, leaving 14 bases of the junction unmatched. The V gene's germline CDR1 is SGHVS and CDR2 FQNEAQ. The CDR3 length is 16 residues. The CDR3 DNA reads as TGTGCCAGCAGCTCCGCGGGAGGCAGATCGTCAGGCGAGCAGTACTTC. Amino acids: CASSSAGGRSSGEQYF. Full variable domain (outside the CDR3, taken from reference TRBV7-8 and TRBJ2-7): GAGVSQSPRYKVAKRGQDVALRCDPISGHVSLFWYQQALGQGPEFLTYFQNEAQLDKSGLPSDRFFAERPEGSVSTLKIQRTQQEDSAVYLCASSSAGGRSSGEQYFGPGTRLTVT.